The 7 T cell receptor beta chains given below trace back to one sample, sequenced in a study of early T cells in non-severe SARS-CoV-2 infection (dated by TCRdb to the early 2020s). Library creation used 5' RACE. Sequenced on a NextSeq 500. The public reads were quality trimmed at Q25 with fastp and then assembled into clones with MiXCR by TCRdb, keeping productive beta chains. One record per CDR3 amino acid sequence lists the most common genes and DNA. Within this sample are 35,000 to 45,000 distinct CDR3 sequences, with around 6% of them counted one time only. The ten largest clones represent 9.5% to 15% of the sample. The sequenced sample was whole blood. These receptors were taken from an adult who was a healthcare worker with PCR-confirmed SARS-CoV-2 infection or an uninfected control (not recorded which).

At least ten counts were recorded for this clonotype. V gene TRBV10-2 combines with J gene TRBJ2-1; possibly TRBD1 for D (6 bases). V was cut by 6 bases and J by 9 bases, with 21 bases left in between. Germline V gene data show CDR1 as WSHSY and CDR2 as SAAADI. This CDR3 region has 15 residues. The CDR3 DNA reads TGCGCCAGCAGATTACAGGGAAAAGGTTTTCGTGAGCAGTTCTTC. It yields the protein CASRLQGKGFREQFF.

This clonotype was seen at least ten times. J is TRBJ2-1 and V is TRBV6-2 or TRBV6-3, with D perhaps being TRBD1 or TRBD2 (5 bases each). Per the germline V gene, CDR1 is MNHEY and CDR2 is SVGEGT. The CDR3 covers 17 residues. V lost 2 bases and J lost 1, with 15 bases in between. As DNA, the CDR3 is TGTGCCAGCAGTTACCCAACAAGAGGGGAATCCTACAATGAGCAGTTCTTC. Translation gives CASSYPTRGESYNEQFF.

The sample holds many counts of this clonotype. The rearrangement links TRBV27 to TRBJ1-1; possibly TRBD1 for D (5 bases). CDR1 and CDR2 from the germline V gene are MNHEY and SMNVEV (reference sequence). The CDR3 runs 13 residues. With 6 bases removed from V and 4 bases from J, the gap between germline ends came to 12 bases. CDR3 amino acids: CASRAGYATEAFF. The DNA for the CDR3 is TGTGCCAGCAGAGCAGGGTACGCCACTGAAGCTTTCTTT.

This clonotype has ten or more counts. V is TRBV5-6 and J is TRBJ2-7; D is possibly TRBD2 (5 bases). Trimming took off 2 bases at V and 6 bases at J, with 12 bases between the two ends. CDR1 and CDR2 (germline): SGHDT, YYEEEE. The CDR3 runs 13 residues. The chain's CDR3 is CASSFPGKSEQYF. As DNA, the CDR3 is TGTGCCAGCAGCTTTCCGGGAAAGAGCGAGCAGTACTTC.

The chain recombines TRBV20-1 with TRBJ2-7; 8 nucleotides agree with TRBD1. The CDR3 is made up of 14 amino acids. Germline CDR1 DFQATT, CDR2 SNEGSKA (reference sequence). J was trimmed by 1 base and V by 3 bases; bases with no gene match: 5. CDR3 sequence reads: CSASKQGASYEQYF. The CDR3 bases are TGCAGTGCTAGTAAGCAGGGGGCTTCCTACGAGCAGTACTTC.

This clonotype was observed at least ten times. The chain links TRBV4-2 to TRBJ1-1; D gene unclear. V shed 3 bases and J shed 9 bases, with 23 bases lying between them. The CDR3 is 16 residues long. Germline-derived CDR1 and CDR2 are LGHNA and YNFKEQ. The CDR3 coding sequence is TGTGCCAGCAGCCACGAGATCGAACGGGTCAAGCTGAAAGCTTTCTTT. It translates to CASSHEIERVKLKAFF.

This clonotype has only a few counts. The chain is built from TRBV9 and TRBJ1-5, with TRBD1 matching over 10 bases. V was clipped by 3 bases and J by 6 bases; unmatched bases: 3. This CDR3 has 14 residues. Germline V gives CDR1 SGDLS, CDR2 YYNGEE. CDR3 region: CASSAGTGAQPQHF. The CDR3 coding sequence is TGTGCCAGCAGCGCCGGGACAGGGGCTCAGCCCCAGCATTTT.